This T cell receptor beta chain was sequenced during a study of OX40 agonist ivuxolimab in advanced cancers. In the study overall: The dose-escalation group included hepatocellular carcinoma, melanoma, renal cell carcinoma and head and neck cancer. Subjects had a mean age of 60 years, with a range of roughly 23 to 79; about 83% were male. Among those treated, three patients had partial responses, one with hepatocellular carcinoma and two with cutaneous melanoma.

Exclusion of a patient followed from autoimmune disease history or systemic immunosuppression. Profiled with immunoSEQ multiplex PCR; TCRdb holds only in-frame clones, not every one. The top ten hold about 2.7% of the sample, which has roughly 80,000 clones, 84% seen once. Losses at the gene ends were 7 bases for V and 6 bases for J; bases not matched to a gene: 10. CDR1 and CDR2 (germline): SEHNR, FQNEAQ (reference sequence). The CDR3 runs 15 residues. The source was CD4+ or CD8+ T cells sorted from blood, collected in a trial of the OX40 agonist ivuxolimab. The sequence was obtained from an adult with an advanced solid tumor such as melanoma, head and neck, liver or kidney cancer. The rearrangement uses TRBV7-9 and TRBJ2-1; TRBD1 aligns across 9 bases. Here the CDR3 reads CASTPPGQGPNEQFF. CDR3 coding DNA: TGTGCCAGCACCCCTCCGGGACAGGGCCCCAATGAGCAGTTCTTC.